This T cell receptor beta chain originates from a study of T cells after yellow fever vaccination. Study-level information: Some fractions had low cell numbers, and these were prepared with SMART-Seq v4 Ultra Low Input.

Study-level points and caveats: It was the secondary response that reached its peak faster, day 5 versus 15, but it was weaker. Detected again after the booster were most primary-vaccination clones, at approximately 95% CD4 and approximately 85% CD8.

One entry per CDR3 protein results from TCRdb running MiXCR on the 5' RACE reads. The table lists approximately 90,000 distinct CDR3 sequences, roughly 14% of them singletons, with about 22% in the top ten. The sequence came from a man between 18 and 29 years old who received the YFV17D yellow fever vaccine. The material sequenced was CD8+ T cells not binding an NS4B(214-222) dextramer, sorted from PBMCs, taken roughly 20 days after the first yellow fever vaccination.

For the CDR3, the DNA is TGCGCCAGCAGCCAAGATACGACAATATACAATGAGCAGTTCTTC. Protein product: CASSQDTTIYNEQFF. V usage is TRBV4-1 and J usage is TRBJ2-1; no definite D call. Trimming removed 0 bases at V and 4 bases at J, with 10 bases between. The CDR3 runs to 15 residues. CDR1 is MGHRA and CDR2 is YSYEKL in the germline V gene.